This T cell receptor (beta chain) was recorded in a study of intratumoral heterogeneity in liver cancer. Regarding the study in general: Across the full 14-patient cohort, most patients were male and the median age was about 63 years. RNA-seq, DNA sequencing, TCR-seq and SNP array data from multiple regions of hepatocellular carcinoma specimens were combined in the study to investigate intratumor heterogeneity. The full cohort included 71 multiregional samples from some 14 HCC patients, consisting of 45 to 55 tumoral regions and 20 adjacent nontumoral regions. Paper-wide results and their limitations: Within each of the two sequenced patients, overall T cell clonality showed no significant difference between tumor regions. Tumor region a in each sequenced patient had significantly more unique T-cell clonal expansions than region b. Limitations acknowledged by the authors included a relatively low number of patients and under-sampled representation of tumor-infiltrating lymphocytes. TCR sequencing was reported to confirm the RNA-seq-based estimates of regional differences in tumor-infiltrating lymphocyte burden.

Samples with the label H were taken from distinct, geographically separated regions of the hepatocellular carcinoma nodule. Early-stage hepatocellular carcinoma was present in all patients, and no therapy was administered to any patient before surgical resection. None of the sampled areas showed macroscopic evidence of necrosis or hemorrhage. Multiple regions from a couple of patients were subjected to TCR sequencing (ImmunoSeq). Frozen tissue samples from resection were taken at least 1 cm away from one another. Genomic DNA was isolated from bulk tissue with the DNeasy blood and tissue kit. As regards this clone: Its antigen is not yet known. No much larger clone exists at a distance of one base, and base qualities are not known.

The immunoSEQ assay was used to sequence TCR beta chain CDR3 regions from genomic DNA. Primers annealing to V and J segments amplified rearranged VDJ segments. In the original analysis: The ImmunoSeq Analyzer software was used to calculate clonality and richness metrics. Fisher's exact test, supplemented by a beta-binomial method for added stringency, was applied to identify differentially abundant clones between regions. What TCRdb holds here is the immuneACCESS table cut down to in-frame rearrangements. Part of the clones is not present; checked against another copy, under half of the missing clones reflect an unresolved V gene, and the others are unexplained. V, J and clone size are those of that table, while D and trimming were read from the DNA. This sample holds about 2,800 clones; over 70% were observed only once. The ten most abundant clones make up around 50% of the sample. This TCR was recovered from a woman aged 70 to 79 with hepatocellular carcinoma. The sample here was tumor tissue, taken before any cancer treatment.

The CDR3 loop reads CAWSVLGLTQYF. The DNA sequence is as follows: TGTGCCTGGAGTGTACTAGGGCTGACCCAGTACTTC. Recombination linked TRBV30 to TRBJ2-5; a tentative D call is TRBD2 (5 bases match). From its cysteine to its phenylalanine, the CDR3 spans 12 amino acids. Only the CDR3 DNA stays, 36 bases, in frame from base 1. CDR1 and CDR2 are read off the germline V gene (reference sequence) as GTSNPN and SVGIG. The junction shows trimming of 0 bases on V and 7 bases on J, plus 9 bases between the germline ends.